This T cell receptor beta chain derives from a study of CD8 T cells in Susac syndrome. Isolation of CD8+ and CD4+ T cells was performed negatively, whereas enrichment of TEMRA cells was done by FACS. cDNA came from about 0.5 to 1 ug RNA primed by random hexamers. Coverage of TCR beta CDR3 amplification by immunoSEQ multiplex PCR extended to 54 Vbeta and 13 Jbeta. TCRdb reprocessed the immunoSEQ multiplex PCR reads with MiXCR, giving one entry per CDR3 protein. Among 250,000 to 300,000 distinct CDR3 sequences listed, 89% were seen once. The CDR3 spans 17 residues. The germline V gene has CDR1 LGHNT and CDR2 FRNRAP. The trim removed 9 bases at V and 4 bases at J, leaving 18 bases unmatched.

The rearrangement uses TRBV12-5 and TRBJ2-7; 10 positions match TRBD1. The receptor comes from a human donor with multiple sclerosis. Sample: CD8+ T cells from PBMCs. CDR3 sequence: CARTPPARDRGLYEQYF. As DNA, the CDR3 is TGTGCTAGAACCCCCCCCGCCAGAGACAGGGGGCTTTACGAGCAGTACTTC.